This T cell receptor (beta chain) was documented in a study of blood T cell repertoires in COVID-19. This CDR3 comprises 15 residues. With 5 bases clipped from V and 2 bases from J, the junction kept 5 bases outside the gene matches. CDR1 and CDR2 from the germline V gene are MNHEY and SVGAGI. Authors' processing steps: Reference gene primers were amplified, and this amplification served to estimate nucleated cell counts. The data were produced by immunoSEQ multiplex PCR, yet TCRdb's version contains in-frame clones alone and is incomplete. V and J calls and clone size are given by that table; D and trimming were obtained from the DNA. The repertoire holds approximately 90,000 clones, with roughly four fifths as singletons.

The V call is TRBV6-5, the J call TRBJ2-1, with 8 bases aligning to TRBD1. The sequenced material came from peripheral blood. The sequence was obtained from a woman of 80 years or more with acute or convalescent COVID-19. CDR3 sequence: CASSRDRPTYNEQFF. The DNA for the CDR3 is TGTGCCAGCAGTCGGGACAGGCCGACCTACAATGAGCAGTTCTTC.